The source of this TCR beta chain is a study of T cells in localized non-small cell lung cancer. Study-wide results and limits: Adjacent lung exhibited a median of approximately 50 among the 100 most abundant tumor clones. Investigators sequenced only a single tumor region, leaving heterogeneity possible. Uninvolved adjacent lung showed peak T cell clonality, exceeding tumor.

This table comes from immunoSEQ multiplex PCR, and its TCRdb copy is limited to in-frame clones, with some not included. The sample has about 75,000 clones; 65% to 85% are singletons. Germline CDR1 is LNHDA and CDR2 is SQIVND (reference sequence). The CDR3 runs 16 residues. V shed 3 bases, J shed 1 base, and the junction held 1 base outside the gene matches. Notes on this clone: Its antigen is undetermined.

This material consisted of peripheral blood, taken before any cancer treatment. The gene calls are TRBV19 and TRBJ2-2; 11 nucleotides align to TRBD2. This receptor was obtained from a female donor over 55 with stage I lung adenocarcinoma. The CDR3 here is CASSIGTSGNTGELFF. The CDR3 DNA sequence: TGTGCCAGTAGTATCGGGACTAGCGGGAACACCGGGGAGCTGTTTTTT.